One TCR beta chain is described in this entry. No antigen is known for it. No base-level quality is on record; no much larger clone is a single base apart. CDR1 MNHNS and CDR2 SASEGT are derived from the germline V gene. From the cysteine up to the phenylalanine, the CDR3 has a length of 11 residues. This entry keeps only the CDR3 DNA: 33 bases, framed from base 1. V loses 6 bases, J loses 7 bases, and the germline ends lie 4 bases apart. The data stem from a study of siplizumab effects on memory and regulatory T cells (dated by TCRdb to about 2019). About the study as a whole: The study looked at the effect of siplizumab, an anti-CD2 antibody, on alloreactive T-cell subsets in allogeneic mixed lymphocyte reactions made from human PBMCs.

In a few donor pairs, further sequencing was done on unstimulated CD8+ naive, CD4+ memory, CD8+ TEMRA, CD4+ naive and CD8+ effector memory subsets. Sorted unstimulated T cells and proliferating T cells recovered from mixed lymphocyte reactions were subjected to TCRbeta CDR3 sequencing. Fresh whole blood from about 9 HLA-typed healthy donors was used as the source from which PBMCs were isolated. Library construction relied on the immunoSEQ multiplex PCR assay. The deep sequencing platform assayed about 90,000 TCR templates per sample. Genomic DNA extracted from sorted T cells was used for TCRbeta CDR3 sequencing. For the original study's pipeline: The R programming language was used for clonal analysis of TCRbeta CDR3 data. Unstimulated samples were compared with post-reaction CFSE-low samples to define alloreactive CD4+ and CD8+ clones. Alloreactive CD4+ clones were assigned to regulatory or non-regulatory origin by matching sequences to sorted unstimulated Treg and non-Treg repertoires. Sourced from immuneACCESS, this table was stored by TCRdb with only in-frame sequences that have V and J called. A share of the clones is absent; for the studies checked, an unresolved V gene accounts for under half, and the remainder has no known explanation. The V and J calls and clone size come from that table; D and trimming were worked out from the DNA. In this sample the table shows approximately 40,000 clones, 80% to 90% of which occur a single time. 0.2% to 0.3% of the sample rests with the top ten.

Overall results and qualifications from the work: Because sequences below about 10^-5 frequency were poorly captured, only a minor fraction of alloreactive clones could be mapped to unstimulated subsets. The suppressive function of proliferating Tregs from siplizumab cultures was not functionally confirmed. Unstimulated naive T cells appeared to be more diverse than memory T cells, and naive cells seemed to make a substantial contribution to the alloresponse. In reactions with siplizumab, an average of around 70% of mappable alloreactive CD4+ clones were Treg-derived, compared with around 28% in control reactions. Siplizumab significantly lowered the cumulative frequency of alloreactive sequences that could be traced to unstimulated CD4+ memory T cells. Roughly 75-97% of proliferating CD4+ or CD8+ clones could not be assigned a naive or memory phenotype.

The material sequenced was naive CD4+ T cells sorted from blood. This sample's cell subset or site label indicates: unstimulated naive T cells. Recombination connected TRBV6-1 to TRBJ1-6, with no confident D gene call. The receptor's source is a human donor in good health. CDR3 reads: CASRKNSPLHF. At the DNA level, the sequence is TGTGCCAGCAGGAAGAATTCACCCCTCCACTTT.